These T cell receptor beta chains were read from a single sample in a study of blood T cells in healthy people across ages. TCRdb re-called the 5' RACE reads through MiXCR, storing one row per CDR3 protein. The sample carries about 1 million distinct CDR3 sequences, around 43% recorded once. Sample: blood. These receptors came from a woman in her sixties or seventies in good health. Each CDR3 is given with its conserved first and last residue. The D gene is left open where the match is weak. Expanded clones are given a class, and other clones once, few, many or no size at all.

j_call d_call clone_size v_call cdr3_aa cdr3_nt
TRBJ2-1 - - TRBV10-3 CAISGEGGTNEQFF TGTGCCATCAGTGGGGAGGGGGGTACGAATGAGCAGTTCTTC
TRBJ2-3 - few TRBV9 CASSVGPHADTQYF TGTGCCAGCAGCGTAGGACCCCACGCAGATACGCAGTATTTT
TRBJ2-5 TRBD2 few TRBV6-2/TRBV6-3 CASESILTSGQETQYF TGTGCCAGCGAATCAATCCTGACTAGCGGACAAGAGACCCAGTACTTC
TRBJ2-1 TRBD2 few TRBV9 CASSVAGLAGDEQFF TGTGCCAGCAGCGTAGCGGGACTAGCGGGAGATGAGCAGTTCTTC
TRBJ1-1 - - TRBV4-1 CASSQAPGGTEAFF TGCGCCAGCAGCCAAGCACCGGGTGGCACTGAAGCTTTCTTT
TRBJ2-7 TRBD2 - TRBV29-1 CSVAGVPSQYEQYF TGCAGCGTCGCGGGAGTCCCCTCCCAATACGAGCAGTACTTC
TRBJ2-4 - few TRBV7-2 CASSLGSGNIAKNIQYF TGTGCCAGCAGCTTAGGGAGTGGGAATATAGCCAAAAACATTCAGTACTTC
TRBJ2-1 TRBD2 - TRBV6-4 CASSDRTSVAREQFF TGTGCCAGCAGTGATAGGACTAGCGTAGCCCGTGAGCAGTTCTTC
TRBJ2-5 TRBD1 - TRBV25-1 CASSESIQGCQETQYF TGTGCCAGCAGTGAATCGATACAGGGGTGCCAAGAGACCCAGTACTTC
TRBJ2-7 - - TRBV12-3/TRBV12-4 CASTADGPQYF TGTGCCAGCACCGCCGACGGGCCCCAGTACTTC
TRBJ2-7 - - TRBV11-2 CASSLEGSAAYEQYF TGTGCCAGCAGCTTAGAAGGTAGCGCCGCCTACGAGCAGTACTTC
TRBJ2-1 TRBD2 few TRBV12-3/TRBV12-4 CASSFRGLGARHEQFF TGTGCCAGCAGTTTTAGGGGACTAGGGGCTCGGCATGAGCAGTTCTTC
TRBJ2-1 - - TRBV12-3/TRBV12-4 CASTLPGATRSYNEQFF TGTGCCAGCACCCTGCCTGGCGCTACCCGCTCCTACAATGAGCAGTTCTTC
TRBJ1-1 - - TRBV10-3 CAITSSSGIGNTEAFF TGTGCCATCACCAGTAGTTCAGGGATTGGAAACACTGAAGCTTTCTTT
TRBJ2-6 - once TRBV7-3 CAGSSAPSSASGANVLTF TGTGCCGGCAGCTCAGCCCCGTCTAGCGCCTCTGGGGCCAACGTCCTGACTTTC
TRBJ2-5 TRBD2 few TRBV3-1 CASSPAGMIETQYF TGTGCCAGCAGTCCAGCGGGAATGATCGAGACCCAGTACTTC
TRBJ2-7 - - TRBV11-3 CASSLDLSGLKDPYEQYF TGTGCCAGCAGCTTAGATCTGTCGGGATTAAAGGATCCCTACGAGCAGTACTTC
TRBJ2-7 TRBD2 - TRBV20-1 CSAQRRLAGGPEQYF TGCAGTGCTCAGAGGCGTCTAGCGGGAGGGCCCGAGCAGTACTTC
TRBJ2-5 TRBD2 - TRBV11-2 CASSLAVTSGSGVYAQYF TGTGCCAGCAGCTTAGCGGTGACTAGCGGGAGCGGGGTCTACGCCCAGTACTTC
TRBJ2-3 TRBD1 few TRBV29-1 CSADTGTGSTDTQYF TGCAGCGCCGACACCGGGACAGGGAGCACAGATACGCAGTATTTT
TRBJ2-7 TRBD2 - TRBV9 CASSPGLAGVCEQYF TGTGCCAGCAGCCCGGGACTAGCGGGAGTGTGCGAGCAGTACTTC
TRBJ2-1 TRBD1 few TRBV6-5 CASRPTRGRNDEQFF TGTGCCAGCAGGCCGACGAGGGGGCGCAATGATGAGCAGTTCTTC
TRBJ2-3 TRBD2 - TRBV29-1 CSVATTSGTDTRYF TGCAGCGTCGCCACCACTAGCGGCACAGATACGCGGTATTTT
TRBJ1-2 - - TRBV7-8 CASSLTTGSGYTF TGTGCCAGCAGCTTAACTACGGGGAGTGGCTACACCTTC
TRBJ2-7 - few TRBV27 CASSLSVGYYEQYF TGTGCCAGCAGTTTGTCGGTCGGGTACTACGAGCAGTACTTC
TRBJ1-4 TRBD1 - TRBV7-9 CASSQETGGNEKLFF TGTGCCAGCAGCCAGGAGACAGGGGGTAATGAAAAACTGTTTTTT
TRBJ2-5 - - TRBV10-2 CASRVVEETQYF TGCGCCAGCAGGGTGGTTGAAGAGACCCAGTACTTC
TRBJ2-4 TRBD1 - TRBV20-1 CSDRQGTGQGAKNIQYF TGCAGTGATAGACAGGGGACGGGACAGGGGGCCAAAAACATTCAGTACTTC
TRBJ2-1 - - TRBV10-3 CAISLADGSYNEQFF TGTGCCATCAGTTTAGCGGATGGTTCCTACAATGAGCAGTTCTTC
TRBJ2-3 TRBD1 - TRBV11-1 CASSMTGALTDTQYF TGTGCCAGCAGCATGACAGGGGCCCTCACAGATACGCAGTATTTT
TRBJ2-5 TRBD2 - TRBV29-1 CSVDSGTSSGTQYF TGCAGCGTTGATTCCGGGACTAGCTCTGGGACCCAGTACTTC
TRBJ2-7 - - TRBV20-1 CSAWGTNSYEQYF TGCAGTGCCTGGGGGACGAACTCCTACGAGCAGTACTTC
TRBJ1-5 - - TRBV9 CASSVDPSGYPQHF TGTGCCAGCAGCGTAGATCCGTCAGGTTACCCCCAGCATTTT
TRBJ2-5 TRBD2 few TRBV6-2/TRBV6-3 CASSFPLSGRTPNNEQYF TGTGCCAGCAGTTTCCCACTTAGCGGGAGGACCCCTAACAATGAGCAGTACTTC
TRBJ2-7 - few TRBV2 CASSSRDSNYEQYF TGTGCCAGCAGTTCCCGGGACTCCAACTACGAGCAGTACTTC
TRBJ2-7 - - TRBV30 CAWSGLTSSSYEQYF TGTGCCTGGAGTGGATTAACTAGCTCCAGCTACGAGCAGTACTTC
TRBJ2-1 TRBD2 - TRBV12-3/TRBV12-4 CASSVAGQAVQFF TGTGCCAGCAGTGTAGCGGGGCAGGCGGTGCAGTTCTTC
TRBJ2-4 TRBD2 few TRBV5-1 CASSSTSGNHIQYF TGCGCCAGCAGCTCGACTAGCGGGAATCACATTCAGTACTTC
TRBJ2-3 TRBD1 - TRBV4-2 CASSLDRDSCITDTQYF TGTGCCAGCAGCTTAGATCGGGACAGCTGCATCACAGATACGCAGTATTTT
TRBJ1-2 - - TRBV20-1 CSARFGTLYGYTF TGCAGTGCTAGATTTGGGACACTGTATGGCTACACCTTC
TRBJ2-7 TRBD2 few TRBV20-1 CSARALAGDYEQYF TGCAGTGCTAGGGCCCTAGCGGGGGACTACGAGCAGTACTTC
TRBJ2-6 TRBD2 - TRBV6-1 CASSEPPTSGRGGANVLTF TGTGCCAGCAGTGAACCGCCGACTAGCGGGAGAGGTGGGGCCAACGTCCTGACTTTC
TRBJ1-5 - - TRBV11-2 CASSLDGHNQPQHF TGTGCCAGCAGCTTGGACGGACACAATCAGCCCCAGCATTTT
TRBJ2-1 TRBD2 - TRBV20-1 CSAKASGRLNEQFF TGCAGTGCTAAAGCTAGCGGGAGACTCAATGAGCAGTTCTTC
TRBJ2-4 - - TRBV15 CATSAGFGAKNIQYF TGTGCCACCAGCGCCGGGTTCGGGGCCAAAAACATTCAGTACTTC
TRBJ2-7 - - TRBV27 CASSPEGVTYEQYF TGTGCCAGCAGTCCCGAGGGGGTTACCTACGAGCAGTACTTC
TRBJ1-2 TRBD1 - TRBV30 CALPTGAYGYTF TGTGCCTTACCGACAGGGGCCTATGGCTACACCTTC
TRBJ2-7 - few TRBV10-3 CAISEPWGPGEKSSYEQYF TGTGCCATCAGTGAACCGTGGGGACCTGGGGAAAAAAGCTCCTACGAGCAGTACTTC